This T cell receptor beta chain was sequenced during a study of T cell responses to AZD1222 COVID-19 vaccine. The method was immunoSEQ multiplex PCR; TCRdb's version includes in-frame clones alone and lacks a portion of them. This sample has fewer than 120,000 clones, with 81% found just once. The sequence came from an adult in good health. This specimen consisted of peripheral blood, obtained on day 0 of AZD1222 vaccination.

In nucleotides, the CDR3 is TGTGCCAGCAGCTTAGATCGGGGACAGGGGGACACCTTC. Its protein is CASSLDRGQGDTF. This chain joins TRBV11-2 and TRBJ1-2; 11 nucleotides agree with TRBD1. J was trimmed by 12 bases and V by 0 bases; bases with no gene match: 3. The length of the CDR3 is 13 residues. Germline CDR1 and CDR2: SGHAT and FQNNGV. The variable domain in full, completed from reference TRBV11-2 and TRBJ1-2, reads EAGVAQSPRYKIIEKRQSVAFWCNPISGHATLYWYQQILGQGPKLLIQFQNNGVVDDSQLPKDRFSAERLKGVDSTLKIQPAKLEDSAVYLCASSLDRGQGDTFGSGTRLTVV.